Below are 3 T cell receptor beta chains sequenced from a single sample in a study of tumor and adjacent non-tumor tissue in lung cancer. This sample's RNA came from whole unsorted tissue. TCRbeta libraries were built with three rounds of nested PCR, modified from ARM-PCR. TCRdb called the multiplex PCR reads again in MiXCR, with one record for every CDR3 protein. The sample gives about 200,000 distinct CDR3 sequences, approximately 74% of which show up once; almost 25% is in the top ten. Sequencing was done on a sample of lung tumor tissue. These receptors all come from a man aged 60-69 years with non-small cell lung cancer.

This clonotype has a handful of counts. The chain links TRBV5-1 to TRBJ2-7, with D maybe TRBD1 (5 bases). This CDR3 is built from 14 residues. Germline CDR1 reads SGHRS; CDR2 reads YFSETQ. V was clipped by 3 bases and J by 3 bases, with 13 bases between them. For the CDR3, the DNA is TGCGCCAGCAGCTCCGGGCAGGGTCTCTACGAGCAGTACTTC. It codes for CASSSGQGLYEQYF.

About this clonotype: Because the CDR3 is missing its conserved closing phenylalanine or tryptophan, this is likely a read error. The chain employs TRBV20-1 and TRBJ2-4, with D possibly being TRBD2 (6 bases). CDR3 size: 12 residues. CDR1 and CDR2 from the germline V gene are DFQATT and SNEGSKA (reference sequence). The CDR3 DNA sequence: TGCAGTGCTAGAGATGGGAGGAACATCCAGTACGTC. The encoded protein is CSARDGRNIQYV.

Regarding this clonotype: No conserved phenylalanine or tryptophan is present at the end of the CDR3, so a read error is the likely explanation. The rearrangement uses TRBV11-2 and TRBJ2-1; no clear D. In germline, CDR1 is SGHAT, CDR2 FQNNGV. This CDR3 contains 13 residues. CDR3: CVSSSAFYNEQFL. For the CDR3, the DNA is TGTGTCAGCAGCTCTGCATTTTACAATGAGCAGTTCCTA.